A selection of T cell receptor beta chains follows, all from one sample in a study of response to subunit inactivated influenza vaccine. TCRdb reanalysed the RT-PCR reads using MiXCR and keeps one entry per CDR3 protein. The sample gives roughly 700,000 distinct CDR3 sequences, 15% to 17% of which show up once; under 14% is in the top ten. The source material was PBMCs from blood, sampled approximately 13 days after vaccination. These receptors were taken from a man aged 50 or older who received an inactivated influenza vaccine. Both conserved end residues are part of each CDR3. Each record gives: J gene, V gene, clone size, D gene, CDR3 protein, CDR3 DNA. D genes are given only for firm matches. Clone sizes are given selectively: once, few, many, or a class where the clone is expanded.

TRBJ1-2 | TRBV7-2 | few | . | CASSLLYYGYTF | TGTGCCAGCAGCTTACTCTATTATGGCTACACCTTC
TRBJ1-1 | TRBV5-1 | many | . | CASSLEGGGNTEAFF | TGCGCCAGCAGCTTGGAGGGGGGAGGGAACACTGAAGCTTTCTTT
TRBJ2-3 | TRBV5-1 | few | TRBD2 | CASSSLAGKDTQYF | TGCGCCAGCAGCTCCCTAGCGGGGAAAGATACGCAGTATTTT
TRBJ2-7 | TRBV20-1 | few | TRBD2 | CSAFAGGPYEQYF | TGCAGTGCTTTCGCGGGAGGGCCGTACGAGCAGTACTTC
TRBJ2-7 | TRBV5-1 | . | TRBD1 | CASSDVRTGFSYEQYF | TGCGCCAGCAGCGACGTTCGGACAGGATTCTCCTACGAGCAGTACTTC
TRBJ2-3 | TRBV20-1 | . | TRBD2 | CSALGGLSTDTQYF | TGCAGTGCTTTGGGGGGGTTAAGCACAGATACGCAGTATTTT
TRBJ1-1 | TRBV4-3 | . | . | CASSQAAGFTEAFF | TGCGCCAGCAGCCAAGCAGCAGGGTTCACTGAAGCTTTCTTT
TRBJ2-3 | TRBV7-8 | few | . | CASSAGPPPDTQYF | TGTGCCAGCAGCGCAGGGCCCCCCCCAGATACGCAGTATTTT
TRBJ1-2 | TRBV4-1 | few | . | CASSQVGVANYGYTF | TGCGCCAGCAGCCAAGTAGGCGTAGCTAACTATGGCTACACCTTC
TRBJ2-5 | TRBV12-3/TRBV12-4 | many | TRBD2 | CASSSTSGGKTQYF | TGTGCCAGCAGTTCGACTAGCGGGGGGAAGACCCAGTACTTC
TRBJ1-5 | TRBV29-1 | few | TRBD1 | CSACTGGRNQPQHF | TGCAGCGCATGCACAGGGGGCAGGAATCAGCCCCAGCATTTT
TRBJ1-1 | TRBV5-1 | . | . | CASSDNPGQQTEAFF | TGCGCCAGCAGCGACAACCCTGGACAGCAAACTGAAGCTTTCTTT
TRBJ2-3 | TRBV12-3/TRBV12-4 | few | . | CAIAKGAMDTQYF | TGTGCCATAGCCAAAGGTGCGATGGATACGCAGTATTTT
TRBJ2-1 | TRBV10-3 | . | TRBD2 | CAISESGLVHEQFF | TGTGCCATCAGTGAGTCCGGACTAGTCCATGAGCAGTTCTTC
TRBJ1-5 | TRBV6-2/TRBV6-3 | . | . | CASSSDSHANQPQHF | TGTGCCAGCAGCTCGGACAGTCACGCCAATCAGCCCCAGCATTTT
TRBJ2-3 | TRBV3-1 | few | . | CASSNSGPRVTQYF | TGTGCCAGCAGCAATTCCGGACCGCGTGTTACGCAGTATTTT
TRBJ2-6 | TRBV18 | few | . | CASSPSDSGANVLTF | TGTGCCAGCTCACCATCCGACTCTGGGGCCAACGTCCTGACTTTC
TRBJ1-4 | TRBV7-8 | many | TRBD1 | CASSPNRGWTGPRTNEKLFF | TGTGCCAGCAGCCCGAACAGGGGATGGACAGGGCCGAGGACTAATGAAAAACTGTTTTTT
TRBJ2-3 | TRBV28 | few | TRBD2 | CASSPIAGGLRDTQYF | TGTGCCAGCAGTCCGATAGCGGGAGGGCTCAGAGATACGCAGTATTTT
TRBJ2-1 | TRBV7-6 | . | TRBD2 | CASSRPGLQNNEQFF | TGTGCCAGCAGCCGACCGGGACTACAAAACAATGAGCAGTTCTTC
TRBJ2-1 | TRBV7-9 | few | TRBD1 | CASSKDRGSYNEQFF | TGTGCCAGCAGCAAGGACAGGGGATCCTACAATGAGCAGTTCTTC
TRBJ1-1 | TRBV21-1 | . | . | CASNQQDRGGMNTEAFF | TGTGCCAGCAATCAGCAGGACAGGGGAGGGATGAACACTGAAGCTTTCTTT
TRBJ2-6 | TRBV6-5 | . | TRBD1 | CASSYGQGASGANVLTF | TGTGCCAGCAGTTATGGGCAGGGGGCATCTGGGGCCAACGTCCTGACTTTC
TRBJ2-7 | TRBV9 | many | TRBD1 | CASSAGGTGAIYEQYF | TGTGCCAGCAGCGCCGGGGGGACAGGGGCAATATACGAGCAGTACTTC
TRBJ2-1 | TRBV10-3 | few | TRBD1 | CAISESMWQGASNEQFF | TGTGCCATCAGTGAGTCCATGTGGCAGGGGGCATCCAATGAGCAGTTCTTC
TRBJ2-7 | TRBV7-2 | . | . | CASSLASQHTSYEQYF | TGTGCCAGCAGCTTAGCTTCACAGCACACCTCCTACGAGCAGTACTTC
TRBJ2-3 | TRBV10-3 | few | . | CAISEDSHSTDTQYF | TGTGCCATCAGTGAGGATTCTCATAGCACAGATACGCAGTATTTT
TRBJ2-7 | TRBV21-1 | . | . | CASSKGGTVTTSGAYEQYF | TGTGCCAGCAGCAAAGGAGGGACAGTAACGACTAGCGGGGCGTACGAGCAGTACTTC
TRBJ2-5 | TRBV11-1 | few | TRBD2 | CASSPSTLAGGYQETQYF | TGTGCCAGCAGCCCCTCCACGCTAGCGGGGGGGTACCAAGAGACCCAGTACTTC
TRBJ2-1 | TRBV9 | . | . | CASSVSGTGPYNEQFF | TGTGCCAGCAGCGTCTCCGGGACGGGACCCTACAATGAGCAGTTCTTC
TRBJ1-1 | TRBV12-3/TRBV12-4 | . | . | CASRLTGGNTEAFF | TGTGCCAGCAGGTTGACAGGTGGGAACACTGAAGCTTTCTTT
TRBJ2-1 | TRBV11-2 | few | TRBD2 | CASSYTGGSYNEQFF | TGTGCCAGCAGCTACACGGGGGGCTCCTACAATGAGCAGTTCTTC
TRBJ1-1 | TRBV12-3/TRBV12-4 | few | . | CASSSRPDSNTEAFF | TGTGCCAGCAGCTCCCGCCCTGACAGCAACACTGAAGCTTTCTTT
TRBJ2-5 | TRBV24-1 | few | TRBD1 | CATSESGTVDLETQYF | TGTGCCACCAGTGAGTCCGGGACAGTAGATCTGGAGACCCAGTACTTC
TRBJ2-5 | TRBV7-2 | few | . | CASSPRPLGETQYF | TGTGCCAGCAGCCCCCGGCCTCTCGGGGAGACCCAGTACTTC
TRBJ1-1 | TRBV20-1 | . | . | CSEGRNTEAFF | TGCAGTGAGGGCCGGAACACTGAAGCTTTCTTT
TRBJ2-3 | TRBV2 | few | . | CASGRQRYTDTQYF | TGTGCCAGCGGACGACAGAGATACACAGATACGCAGTATTTT
TRBJ2-7 | TRBV2 | . | . | CASSNDAYEQYF | TGTGCCAGCAGTAATGATGCCTACGAGCAGTACTTC
TRBJ2-2 | TRBV4-3 | few | . | CASSHNQAFTGELFF | TGCGCCAGCAGCCATAATCAGGCCTTTACCGGGGAGCTGTTTTTT
TRBJ2-1 | TRBV7-9 | few | TRBD2 | CASSSLAGGPSYNEQFF | TGTGCCAGCAGCTCATTAGCGGGAGGGCCTTCCTACAATGAGCAGTTCTTC